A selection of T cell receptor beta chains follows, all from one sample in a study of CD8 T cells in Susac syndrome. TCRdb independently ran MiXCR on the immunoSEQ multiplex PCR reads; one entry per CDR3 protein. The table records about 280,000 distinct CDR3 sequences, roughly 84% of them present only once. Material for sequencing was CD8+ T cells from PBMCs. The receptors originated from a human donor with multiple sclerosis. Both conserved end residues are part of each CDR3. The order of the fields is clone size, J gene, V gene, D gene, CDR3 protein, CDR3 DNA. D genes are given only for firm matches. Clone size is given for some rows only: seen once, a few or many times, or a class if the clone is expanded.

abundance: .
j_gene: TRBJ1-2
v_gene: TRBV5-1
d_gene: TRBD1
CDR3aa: CASRSRGRNGYTF
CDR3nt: TGCGCCAGCAGATCCAGGGGGCGGAATGGCTACACCTTC

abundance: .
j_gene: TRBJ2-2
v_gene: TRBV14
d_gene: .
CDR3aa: CASSQVPGSATGELFF
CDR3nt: TGTGCCAGCAGCCAAGTGCCAGGGTCGGCCACCGGGGAGCTGTTTTTT

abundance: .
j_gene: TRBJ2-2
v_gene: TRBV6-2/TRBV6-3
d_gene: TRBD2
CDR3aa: CASSSLLAPGTSGTRELFF
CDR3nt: TGTGCCAGCAGTTCCCTCCTTGCGCCCGGGACTAGCGGGACCAGGGAGCTGTTTTTT

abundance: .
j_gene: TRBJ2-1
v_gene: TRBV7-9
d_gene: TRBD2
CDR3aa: CASSFWRESEQFF
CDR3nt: TGTGCCAGCAGCTTCTGGCGGGAGAGTGAGCAGTTCTTC

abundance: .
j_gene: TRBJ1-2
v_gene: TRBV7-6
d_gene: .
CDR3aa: CASSLLEEYGYTF
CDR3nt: TGTGCCAGCAGCTTATTAGAGGAGTATGGCTACACCTTC

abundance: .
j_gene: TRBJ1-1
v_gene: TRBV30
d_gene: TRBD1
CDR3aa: CAWSWGTGAPGTEAFF
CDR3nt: TGTGCCTGGTCGTGGGGGACAGGGGCCCCGGGGACTGAAGCTTTCTTT

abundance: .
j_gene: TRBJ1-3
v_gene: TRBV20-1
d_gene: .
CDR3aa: CSAIPRRGRLRNTIYF
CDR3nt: TGCAGTGCCATTCCACGACGCGGCAGACTACGAAACACCATATATTTT

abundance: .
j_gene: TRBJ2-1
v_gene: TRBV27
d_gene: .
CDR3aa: CATPSTSSYNEQFF
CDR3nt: TGTGCCACCCCTTCGACTAGCTCCTACAATGAGCAGTTCTTC

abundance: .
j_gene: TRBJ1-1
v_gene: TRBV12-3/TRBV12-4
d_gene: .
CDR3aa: CASSLAGRIKNTEAFF
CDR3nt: TGTGCCAGCAGTTTAGCGGGGCGGATTAAGAACACTGAAGCTTTCTTT

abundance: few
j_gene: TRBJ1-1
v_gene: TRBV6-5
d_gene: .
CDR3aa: CASSYGGGSGEAFF
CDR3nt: TGTGCCAGCAGTTACGGGGGGGGTAGTGGTGAAGCTTTCTTT

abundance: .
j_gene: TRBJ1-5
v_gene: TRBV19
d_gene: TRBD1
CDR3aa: CARADRALDQPQHF
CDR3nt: TGTGCCAGGGCCGACAGGGCCTTAGATCAGCCCCAGCATTTT

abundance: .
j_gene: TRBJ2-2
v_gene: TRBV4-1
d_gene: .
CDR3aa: CASSPNQSGELFF
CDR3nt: TGCGCCAGCAGCCCAAACCAGTCCGGGGAGCTGTTTTTT

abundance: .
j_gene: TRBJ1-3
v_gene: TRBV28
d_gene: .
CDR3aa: CASSLKGSGNTIYF
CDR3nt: TGTGCCAGCAGTTTAAAGGGGTCGGGGAACACCATATATTTT

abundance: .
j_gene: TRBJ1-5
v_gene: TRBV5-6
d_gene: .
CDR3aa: CASSLGGFHQPQHF
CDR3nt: TGTGCCAGCAGCTTGGGTGGGTTTCATCAGCCCCAGCATTTT

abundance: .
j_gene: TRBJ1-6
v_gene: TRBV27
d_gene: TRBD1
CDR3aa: CASSPGQGKGSPLHF
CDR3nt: TGTGCCAGCAGTCCTGGACAGGGGAAAGGGTCACCCCTCCACTTT

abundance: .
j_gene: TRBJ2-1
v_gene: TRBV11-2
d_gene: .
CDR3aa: CASSLGGSGEQFF
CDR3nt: TGTGCCAGCAGCTTAGGAGGCAGCGGAGAGCAGTTCTTC

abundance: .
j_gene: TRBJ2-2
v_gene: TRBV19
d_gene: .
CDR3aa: CASSAQGNEGTGELFF
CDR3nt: TGTGCCAGTAGTGCGCAGGGGAACGAAGGTACCGGGGAGCTGTTTTTT

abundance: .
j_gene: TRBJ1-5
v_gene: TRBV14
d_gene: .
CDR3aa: CASRVATGSGQPQHF
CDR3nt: TGTGCCAGCAGAGTCGCTACAGGGTCGGGTCAGCCCCAGCATTTT

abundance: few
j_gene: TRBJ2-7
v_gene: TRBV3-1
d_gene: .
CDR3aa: CASSQDPGESSYEQYF
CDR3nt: TGTGCCAGCAGCCAAGACCCCGGCGAGAGCTCCTACGAGCAGTACTTC

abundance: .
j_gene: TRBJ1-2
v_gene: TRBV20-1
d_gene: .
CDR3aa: CSAEQGTYGYTF
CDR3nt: TGCAGTGCGGAACAGGGAACCTATGGCTACACCTTC

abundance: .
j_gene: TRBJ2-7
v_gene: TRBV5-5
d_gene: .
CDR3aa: CASSLENGELPYEQYF
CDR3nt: TGTGCCAGCAGCTTGGAGAACGGGGAGCTCCCCTACGAGCAGTACTTC

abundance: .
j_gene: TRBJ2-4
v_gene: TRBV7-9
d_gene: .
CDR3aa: CASTYPWTSKKKNIQYF
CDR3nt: TGTGCCAGCACCTATCCCTGGACGTCAAAGAAAAAAAACATTCAGTACTTC

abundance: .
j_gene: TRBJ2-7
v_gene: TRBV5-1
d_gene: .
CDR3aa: CASSLGPDFFYEQYF
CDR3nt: TGCGCCAGCAGCTTGGGTCCCGACTTTTTCTACGAGCAGTACTTC

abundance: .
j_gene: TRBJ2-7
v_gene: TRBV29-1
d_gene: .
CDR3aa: CSVLNEGRAYEQYF
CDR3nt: TGCAGCGTTTTAAATGAGGGTAGGGCCTACGAGCAGTACTTC

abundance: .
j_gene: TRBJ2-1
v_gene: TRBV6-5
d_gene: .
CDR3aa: CASAAGSSYNEQFF
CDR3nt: TGTGCCAGCGCCGCGGGTAGCTCCTACAATGAGCAGTTCTTC

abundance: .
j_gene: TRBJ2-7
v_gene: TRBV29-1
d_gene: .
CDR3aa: CSVVRQAPYEQYF
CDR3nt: TGCAGCGTTGTCCGACAGGCCCCCTACGAGCAGTACTTC

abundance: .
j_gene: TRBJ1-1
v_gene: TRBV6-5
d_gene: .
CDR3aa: CASSYLPGRTNTEAFF
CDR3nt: TGTGCCAGCAGTTACCTCCCCGGCAGGACGAACACTGAAGCTTTCTTT

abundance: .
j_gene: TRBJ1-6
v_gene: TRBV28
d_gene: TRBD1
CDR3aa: CASSEPGQGDNSPLHF
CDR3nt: TGTGCCAGCAGTGAACCGGGACAGGGCGATAATTCACCCCTCCACTTT

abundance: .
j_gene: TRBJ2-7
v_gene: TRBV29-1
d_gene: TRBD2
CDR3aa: CSAGTSGSYEQYF
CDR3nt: TGCAGCGCTGGGACTAGCGGGAGCTACGAGCAGTACTTC

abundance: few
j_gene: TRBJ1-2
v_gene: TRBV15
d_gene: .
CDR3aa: CATSRRNSDYGYTF
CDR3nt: TGTGCCACCAGCAGACGAAATTCTGACTATGGCTACACCTTC

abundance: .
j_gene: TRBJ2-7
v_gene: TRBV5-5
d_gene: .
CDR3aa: CASSLEQGSLYEQYF
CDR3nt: TGTGCCAGCAGCTTGGAGCAAGGTTCGCTCTACGAGCAGTACTTC

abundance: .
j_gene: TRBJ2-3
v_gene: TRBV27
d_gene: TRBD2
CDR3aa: CASRTTSGITDTQYF
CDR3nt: TGTGCCAGCAGAACGACTAGCGGGATCACAGATACGCAGTATTTT

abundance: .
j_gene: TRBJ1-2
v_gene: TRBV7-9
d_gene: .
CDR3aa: CASSLQGMHGYTF
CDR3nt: TGTGCCAGCAGCCTCCAGGGGATGCATGGCTACACCTTC

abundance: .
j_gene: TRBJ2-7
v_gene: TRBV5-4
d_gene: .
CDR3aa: CASTLGPEGAEQYF
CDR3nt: TGTGCCAGCACCCTGGGACCTGAGGGAGCGGAGCAGTACTTC

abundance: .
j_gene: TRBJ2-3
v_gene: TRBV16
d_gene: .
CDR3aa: CASSLTSPDTQYF
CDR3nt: TGTGCCAGCAGTCTGACTTCTCCAGATACGCAGTATTTT

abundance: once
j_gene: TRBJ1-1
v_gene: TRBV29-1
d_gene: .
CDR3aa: CSVEGLPSGVNTEAFF
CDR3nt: TGCAGCGTTGAAGGACTCCCGTCGGGTGTGAACACTGAAGCTTTCTTT

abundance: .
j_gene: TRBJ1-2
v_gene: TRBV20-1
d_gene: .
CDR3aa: CSARTHENYGYTF
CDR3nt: TGCAGTGCTAGAACTCACGAGAACTATGGCTACACCTTC

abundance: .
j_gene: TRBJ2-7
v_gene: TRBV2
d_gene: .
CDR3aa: CASRYSYEQYF
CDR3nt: TGTGCCAGCCGCTATTCCTACGAGCAGTACTTC

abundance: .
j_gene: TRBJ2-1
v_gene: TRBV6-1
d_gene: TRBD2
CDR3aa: CASMSGSWNEQFF
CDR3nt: TGTGCCAGCATGAGCGGGAGTTGGAATGAGCAGTTCTTC

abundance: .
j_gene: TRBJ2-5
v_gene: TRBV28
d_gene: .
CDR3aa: CASSPTRMGEETQYF
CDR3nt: TGTGCCAGCAGTCCTACGCGTATGGGGGAAGAGACCCAGTACTTC

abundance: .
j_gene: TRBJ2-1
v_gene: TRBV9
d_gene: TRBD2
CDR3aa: CASSGLAGGPSKFF
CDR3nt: TGTGCCAGCAGCGGACTAGCGGGAGGGCCCTCTAAGTTCTTC

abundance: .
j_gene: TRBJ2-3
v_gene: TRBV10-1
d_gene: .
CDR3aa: CASSDPGQSTDTQYF
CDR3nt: TGCGCCAGCAGTGACCCCGGACAGAGCACAGATACGCAGTATTTT